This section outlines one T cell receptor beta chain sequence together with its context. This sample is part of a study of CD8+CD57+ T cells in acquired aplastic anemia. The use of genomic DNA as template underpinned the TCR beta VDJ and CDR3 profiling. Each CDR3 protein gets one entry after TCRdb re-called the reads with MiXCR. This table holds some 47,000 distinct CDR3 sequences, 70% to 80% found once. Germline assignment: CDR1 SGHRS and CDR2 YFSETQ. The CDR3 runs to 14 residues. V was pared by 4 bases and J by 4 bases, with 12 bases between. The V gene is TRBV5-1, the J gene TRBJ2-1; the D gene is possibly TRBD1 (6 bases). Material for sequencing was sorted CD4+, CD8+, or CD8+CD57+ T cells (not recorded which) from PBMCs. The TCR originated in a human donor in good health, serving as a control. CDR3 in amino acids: CASSMVGTYNEQFF. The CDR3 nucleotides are TGCGCCAGCAGCATGGTGGGGACATACAATGAGCAGTTCTTC.